One and the same sample provided the 22 T cell receptor beta chains below, sequenced in a study of blood T cell repertoires in COVID-19 (TCRdb year 2020). The library came from the immunoSEQ multiplex PCR assay. Entries here come from immuneACCESS through TCRdb and include only in-frame sequences with V and J called. Some clones fail to appear in such tables; in the studies checked, an unresolved V gene covers under half of the shortfall, and the cause of the remainder is unknown. The sample table lists about 250,000 clones, roughly 86% of them with a count of one. Roughly 4% of the sample rests with the top ten. Material: PBMCs or T cells enriched from blood (not recorded which). The receptors were gathered from a woman between 25 and 40 years old with acute COVID-19.

The J gene is TRBJ1-4, the V gene TRBV6-5; 7 nucleotides align to TRBD1. Germline V gene data show CDR1 as MNHEY and CDR2 as SVGAGI. The CDR3 consists of 14 residues. Unmatched junction bases numbered 5, after V lost 5 bases and J lost 5 bases. CDR3 region: CASSRQGGNEKLFF. CDR3 nucleotide sequence: TGTGCCAGCAGTAGACAGGGAGGCAATGAAAAACTGTTTTTT.

V and J are TRBV19 and TRBJ1-2; D is ambiguous. The CDR3 loop spans 11 amino acids. The ends were cut back, 5 bases at V and 8 bases at J, with 9 bases in the middle. The germline gives CDR1 LNHDA, CDR2 SQIVND (reference sequence). DNA of the CDR3: TGTGCCAGTAGTCAACGGGAGGGCTACACCTTC. It specifies CASSQREGYTF. Full variable domain (missing parts from reference TRBV19 and TRBJ1-2): DGGITQSPKYLFRKEGQNVTLSCEQNLNHDAMYWYRQDPGQGLRLIYYSQIVNDFQKGDIAEGYSVSREKKESFPLTVTSAQKNPTAFYLCASSQREGYTFGSGTRLTVV.

The genes are TRBV4-3 and TRBJ1-5, with D possibly TRBD1 on 6 matching bases. Trimming removed 1 base from V and 4 bases from J, with 11 bases in between. CDR3 length: 15 residues. Germline V gene sequence: CDR1 LGHNA, CDR2 YSLEER. CDR3 bases: TGCGCCAGCAGCCAAGGTGCAGGGGCAAATCAGCCCCAGCATTTT. It codes for CASSQGAGANQPQHF.

This chain links TRBV2 with TRBJ1-6, with 9 bases fitting TRBD1. After removal of 6 bases from V and 0 bases from J, the junction contained 3 bases not matched to a gene. The CDR3 has 16 amino acids. CDR1 and CDR2 (germline): SNHLY, FYNNEI. CDR3 sequence (DNA): TGTGCCAGCAGGATGGACAGGGGCTCCTATAATTCACCCCTCCACTTT. Translated: CASRMDRGSYNSPLHF.

The CDR3: CASSIGGHSYEQYF. DNA for the CDR3: TGTGCCAGTAGTATAGGAGGGCACTCCTACGAGCAGTACTTC. This chain joins TRBV19 and TRBJ2-7; D may be TRBD2 (5 bases). The V gene's germline CDR1 is LNHDA and CDR2 SQIVND (reference sequence). The CDR3 loop spans 14 amino acids. With 1 base removed from V and 0 bases from J, the gap between germline ends came to 7 bases.

This clone has a single count. This chain's CDR3 is CAILRGADRSYEQYF. The CDR3 DNA is TGTGCCATTCTCAGGGGGGCAGACCGATCCTACGAGCAGTACTTC. The chain links TRBV6-5 to TRBJ2-7, with D possibly TRBD1 on 7 matching bases. CDR3 length: 15 residues. V lost 10 bases and J lost 1, with 20 bases in between. Germline V CDR1 and CDR2: MNHEY, SVGAGI.

The genes are TRBV30 and TRBJ1-1; possible D gene TRBD1, 5 bases. From germline, CDR1 is GTSNPN and CDR2 SVGIG (reference sequence). This CDR3 has 17 amino acids. The V gene lost 3 bases and the J gene lost 1 base, with 21 bases spanning the gap. Written as DNA, the CDR3 is TGTGCCTGGAGGACACTTTCGACAGTGAGTGGGAACACTGAAGCTTTCTTT. Residues: CAWRTLSTVSGNTEAFF.

This sequence joins TRBV5-1 and TRBJ2-7, with unresolved D. Trimming removed 0 bases from V and 4 bases from J, with 8 bases in between. The length of the CDR3 is 13 residues. Germline loops: CDR1 SGHRS, CDR2 YFSETQ. CDR3 in amino acids: CASSLGSFYEQYF. In nucleotides, the CDR3 is TGCGCCAGCAGCTTGGGTAGCTTTTACGAGCAGTACTTC. Filled out from reference TRBV5-1 and TRBJ2-7, the complete variable domain reads KAGVTQTPRYLIKTRGQQVTLSCSPISGHRSVSWYQQTPGQGLQFLFEYFSETQRNKGNFPGRFSGRQFSNSRSEMNVSTLELGDSALYLCASSLGSFYEQYFGPGTRLTVT.

This CDR3 is CASSLFQGANQPQHF. The CDR3 DNA reads as TGTGCCAGCAGTTTATTTCAGGGGGCAAATCAGCCCCAGCATTTT. This rearrangement joins TRBV27 to TRBJ1-5; TRBD1 matches 8 bases. After removal of 1 base from V and 4 bases from J, the junction contained 3 bases not matched to a gene. The CDR3 is made up of 15 amino acids. CDR1 is MNHEY, CDR2 SMNVEV, per germline (reference sequence).

The J gene is TRBJ2-6, the V gene TRBV6-5, with D unclear. The CDR3 has 13 residues. V lost 5 bases, J lost 6 bases, and 8 bases lay in between. CDR1 and CDR2 from the germline V gene are MNHEY and SVGAGI. The CDR3 DNA is TGTGCCAGCAGTCTCGACTCGGCCAACGTCCTGACTTTC. Protein sequence: CASSLDSANVLTF.

V and J are TRBV7-9 and TRBJ2-1; 12 bases match TRBD2. CDR3 size: 15 residues. J lost 8 bases, V lost 3 bases, and 5 bases had no gene match. The germline V gene has CDR1 SEHNR and CDR2 FQNEAQ (reference sequence). Here the CDR3 DNA reads TGTGCCAGCAGCTTTCTAGCGGGGGGGCCGGATGAGCAGTTCTTC. Protein: CASSFLAGGPDEQFF.

The rearrangement uses TRBV13 and TRBJ2-7; perhaps TRBD2 as D (6 bases). The V and J ends lost 2 bases and 1 base respectively, with 12 bases between them. CDR3 length: 15 residues. From germline, CDR1 is PRHDT and CDR2 FYEKMQ (reference sequence). The CDR3 protein is CASSLLGGSSYEQYF. For the CDR3, the DNA is TGTGCCAGCAGCTTACTCGGGGGATCTTCCTACGAGCAGTACTTC.

This sequence joins TRBV6-6 and TRBJ2-1; TRBD2 agrees at 15 bases. The junction had 10 bases not matched to a gene; V was cut back by 6 bases and J by 7 bases. The CDR3 sequence is 17 residues long. Germline V gene lookup returns CDR1 MNHNY and CDR2 SVGAGI (reference sequence). CDR3 amino acids: CASSRTSGTSGGNEQFF. The CDR3 DNA reads TGTGCCAGCAGCCGAACCTCCGGGACTAGCGGGGGGAATGAGCAGTTCTTC.

This chain connects TRBV19 to TRBJ1-2; 7 positions match TRBD1. This CDR3 contains 13 residues. Germline CDR1 reads LNHDA; CDR2 reads SQIVND (reference sequence). Trimming took 3 bases from V and 5 from J; bases not matched to a gene: 3. The CDR3 nucleotides read TGTGCCAGTAGTATCCCGGGACAGTATGGCTACACCTTC. Protein: CASSIPGQYGYTF.

The rearrangement links TRBV24-1 to TRBJ2-1; the D is unclear. CDR1 is KGHDR and CDR2 is SFDVKD in the germline V gene. The V end was cut by 5 bases, the J end by 1 base, with 8 bases between. The CDR3 has 14 amino acids. In DNA, the CDR3 is TGTGCCACCAGTGGCTGGGCATCCTACAATGAGCAGTTCTTC. This translates into CATSGWASYNEQFF.

V usage is TRBV11-2 and J usage is TRBJ2-5, with 11 bases fitting TRBD2. Germline V gene data show CDR1 as SGHAT and CDR2 as FQNNGV. The CDR3 runs 17 residues. V lost 5 bases to trimming and J lost 0 bases; unmatched junction nucleotides: 8. CDR3 residues: CASSRTSGPQYQETQYF. The CDR3, as DNA: TGTGCCAGCAGCCGGACTAGCGGGCCACAGTACCAAGAGACCCAGTACTTC.

A few counts support this clone. V is TRBV19 and J is TRBJ1-1; tentative D call: TRBD1 (5 bases). This CDR3 has 15 residues. Germline V gives CDR1 LNHDA, CDR2 SQIVND (reference sequence). V was pared by 3 bases and J by 5 bases, with 16 bases between. CDR3 in DNA: TGTGCCAGTAGTATTTTCGGGCCCCGGGGGACTGAAGCTTTCTTT. Protein: CASSIFGPRGTEAFF.

The rearrangement joins TRBV7-2 to TRBJ2-1, with D perhaps TRBD1 (5 bases). The length of the CDR3 is 16 residues. CDR1 and CDR2 (germline): SGHTA, FQGNSA. V gave up 1 base and J gave up 7 bases, with 17 bases separating them. CDR3 in amino acids: CASSLVRDSTRNEQFF. CDR3 DNA sequence: TGTGCCAGCAGCTTAGTTCGCGACAGTACCCGGAATGAGCAGTTCTTC.

The genes are TRBV24-1 and TRBJ1-1, with D perhaps matching TRBD1 (5 bases). Trimming pared 5 bases from V and 1 base from J, leaving 7 bases between. Germline loops: CDR1 KGHDR, CDR2 SFDVKD. The CDR3 runs 13 residues. The CDR3 is CATSGGRNTEAFF. The CDR3 coding sequence is TGTGCCACCAGTGGGGGCAGGAACACTGAAGCTTTCTTT.

The CDR3 sequence is CASGERPYNEQFF. Here the CDR3 DNA reads TGTGCCAGTGGGGAGCGACCCTACAATGAGCAGTTCTTC. The chain is built from TRBV19 and TRBJ2-1; possible D gene TRBD2, 5 bases. Germline CDR1 LNHDA, CDR2 SQIVND (reference sequence). CDR3 length: 13 amino acids. V was pared by 8 bases and J by 2 bases, with 10 bases between.

The chain employs TRBV4-1 and TRBJ1-2, with D possibly TRBD1 on 5 matching bases. Germline V gene sequence: CDR1 MGHRA, CDR2 YSYEKL. V was pared by 1 base and J by 4 bases, with 13 bases between. The CDR3 has 15 amino acids. The CDR3 DNA follows: TGCGCCAGCAGCCAAGGGGGCAGTTTCGGCTATGGCTACACCTTC. Translation gives CASSQGGSFGYGYTF.

The J gene is TRBJ1-2, the V gene TRBV4-1; tentative D call: TRBD1 (5 bases). With 1 base removed from V and 6 bases from J, the gap between germline ends came to 21 bases. Germline CDR1 is MGHRA and CDR2 is YSYEKL. The CDR3 runs to 17 residues. The chain's CDR3 is CASSQVGGVWGTDGYTF. The CDR3 DNA follows: TGCGCCAGCAGCCAAGTTGGCGGGGTCTGGGGGACGGATGGCTACACCTTC.